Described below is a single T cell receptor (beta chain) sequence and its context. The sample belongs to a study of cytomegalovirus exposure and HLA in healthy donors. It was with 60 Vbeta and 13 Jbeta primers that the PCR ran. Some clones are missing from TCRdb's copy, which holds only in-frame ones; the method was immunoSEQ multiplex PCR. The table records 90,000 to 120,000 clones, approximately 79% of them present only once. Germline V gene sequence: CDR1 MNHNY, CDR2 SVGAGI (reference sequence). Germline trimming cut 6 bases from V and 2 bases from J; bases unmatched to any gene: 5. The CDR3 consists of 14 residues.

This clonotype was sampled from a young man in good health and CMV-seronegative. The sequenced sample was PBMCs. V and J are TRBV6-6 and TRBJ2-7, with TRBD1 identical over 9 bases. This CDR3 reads CASRGTGWAYEQYF. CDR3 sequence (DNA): TGTGCCAGCAGGGGGACAGGGTGGGCCTACGAGCAGTACTTC.